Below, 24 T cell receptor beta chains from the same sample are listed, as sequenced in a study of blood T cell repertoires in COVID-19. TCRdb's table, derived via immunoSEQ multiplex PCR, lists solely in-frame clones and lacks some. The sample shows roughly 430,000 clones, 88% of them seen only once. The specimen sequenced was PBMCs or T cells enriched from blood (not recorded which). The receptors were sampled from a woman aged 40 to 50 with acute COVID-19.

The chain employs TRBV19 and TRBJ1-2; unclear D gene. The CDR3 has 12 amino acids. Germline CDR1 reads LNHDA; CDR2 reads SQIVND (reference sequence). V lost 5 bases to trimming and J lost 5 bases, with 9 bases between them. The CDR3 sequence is CASSGGPYGYTF. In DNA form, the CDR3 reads TGTGCCAGTAGTGGAGGTCCTTATGGCTACACCTTC.

In DNA form, the CDR3 reads TGTGCCAGCAGTCTGTCGGGACAGGCTAATGAAAAACTGTTTTTT. This translates into CASSLSGQANEKLFF. This rearrangement joins TRBV27 to TRBJ1-4; 8 nucleotides match TRBD1. The CDR3 totals 15 residues. Losses at the gene ends were 5 bases for V and 3 bases for J; bases not matched to a gene: 5. Germline loops: CDR1 MNHEY, CDR2 SMNVEV (reference sequence).

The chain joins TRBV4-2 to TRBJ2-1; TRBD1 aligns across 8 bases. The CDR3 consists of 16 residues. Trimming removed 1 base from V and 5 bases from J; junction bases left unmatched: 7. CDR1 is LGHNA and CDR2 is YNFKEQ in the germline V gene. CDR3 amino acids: CASSQVMPGGDNEQFF. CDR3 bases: TGTGCCAGCAGCCAAGTCATGCCAGGGGGCGACAATGAGCAGTTCTTC.

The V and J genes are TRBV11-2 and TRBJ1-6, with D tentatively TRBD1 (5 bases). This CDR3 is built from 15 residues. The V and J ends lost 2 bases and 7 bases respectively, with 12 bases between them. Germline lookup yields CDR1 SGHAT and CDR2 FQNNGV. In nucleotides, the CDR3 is TGTGCCAGCAGCTTACTGGGACTGACAAATTCACCCCTCCACTTT. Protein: CASSLLGLTNSPLHF.

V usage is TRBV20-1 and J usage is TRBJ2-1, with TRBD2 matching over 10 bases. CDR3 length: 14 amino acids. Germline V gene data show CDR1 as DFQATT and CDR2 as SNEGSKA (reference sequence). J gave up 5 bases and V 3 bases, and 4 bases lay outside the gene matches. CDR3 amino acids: CSASGSGGNNEQFF. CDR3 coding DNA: TGCAGTGCTAGTGGTAGCGGGGGGAACAATGAGCAGTTCTTC.

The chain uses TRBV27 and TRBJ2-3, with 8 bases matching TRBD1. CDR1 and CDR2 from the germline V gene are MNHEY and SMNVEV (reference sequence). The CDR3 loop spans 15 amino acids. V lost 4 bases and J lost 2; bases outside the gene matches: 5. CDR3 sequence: CASSSVRGHTDTQYF. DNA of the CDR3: TGTGCCAGCAGTTCAGTCAGGGGGCACACAGATACGCAGTATTTT.

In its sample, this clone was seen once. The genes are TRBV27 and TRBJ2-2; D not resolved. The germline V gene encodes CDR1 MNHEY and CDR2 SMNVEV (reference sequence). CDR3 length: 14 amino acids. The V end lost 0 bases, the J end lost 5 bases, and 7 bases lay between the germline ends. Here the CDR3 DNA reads TGTGCCAGCAGTTTATCGGTAGTTACCGGGGAGCTGTTTTTT. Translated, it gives CASSLSVVTGELFF.

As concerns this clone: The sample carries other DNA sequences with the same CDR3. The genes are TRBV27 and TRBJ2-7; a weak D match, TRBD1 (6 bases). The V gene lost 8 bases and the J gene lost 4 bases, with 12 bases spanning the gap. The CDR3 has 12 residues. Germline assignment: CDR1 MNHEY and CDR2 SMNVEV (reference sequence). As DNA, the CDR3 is TGTGCCAGCCGTTCCACAGGGTACGAGCAGTACTTC. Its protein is CASRSTGYEQYF.

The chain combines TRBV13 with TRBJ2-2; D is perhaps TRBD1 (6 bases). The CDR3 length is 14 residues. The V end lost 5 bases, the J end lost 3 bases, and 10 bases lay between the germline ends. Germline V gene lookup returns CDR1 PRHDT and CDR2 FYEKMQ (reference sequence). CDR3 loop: CASSLRTDTGELFF. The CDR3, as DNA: TGTGCCAGCAGCCTCCGGACAGACACCGGGGAGCTGTTTTTT.

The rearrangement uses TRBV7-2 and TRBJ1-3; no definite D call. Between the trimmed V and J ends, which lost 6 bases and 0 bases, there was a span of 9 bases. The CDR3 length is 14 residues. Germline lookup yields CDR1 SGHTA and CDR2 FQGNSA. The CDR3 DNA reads TGTGCCAGCAGTTCGGGTCTCTCTGGAAACACCATATATTTT. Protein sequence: CASSSGLSGNTIYF.

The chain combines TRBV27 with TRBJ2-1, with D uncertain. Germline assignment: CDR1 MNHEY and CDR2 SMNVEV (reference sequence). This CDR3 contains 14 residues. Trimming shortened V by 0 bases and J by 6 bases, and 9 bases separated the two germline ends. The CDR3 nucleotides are TGTGCCAGCAGTTTATCCTCCCCCCCCAATGAGCAGTTCTTC. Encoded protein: CASSLSSPPNEQFF.

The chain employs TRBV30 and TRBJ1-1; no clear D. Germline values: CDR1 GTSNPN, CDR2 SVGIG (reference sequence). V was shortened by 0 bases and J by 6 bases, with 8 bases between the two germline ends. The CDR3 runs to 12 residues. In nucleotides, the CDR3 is TGTGCCTGGAGTGTGAGTCACCCTGAAGCTTTCTTT. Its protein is CAWSVSHPEAFF.

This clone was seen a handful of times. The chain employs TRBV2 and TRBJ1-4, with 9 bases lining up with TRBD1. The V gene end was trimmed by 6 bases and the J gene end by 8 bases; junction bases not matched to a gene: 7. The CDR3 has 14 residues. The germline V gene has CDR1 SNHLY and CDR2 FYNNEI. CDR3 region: CASSRGQGAEKLFF. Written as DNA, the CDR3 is TGTGCCAGCAGCCGGGGACAGGGAGCAGAAAAACTGTTTTTT.

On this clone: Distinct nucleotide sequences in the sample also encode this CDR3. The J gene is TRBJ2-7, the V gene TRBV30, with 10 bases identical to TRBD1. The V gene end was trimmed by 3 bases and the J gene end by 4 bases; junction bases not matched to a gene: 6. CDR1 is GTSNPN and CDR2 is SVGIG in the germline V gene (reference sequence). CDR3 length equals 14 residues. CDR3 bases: TGTGCCTGGAGGAACCGGGACAGGGGATACGAGCAGTACTTC. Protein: CAWRNRDRGYEQYF.

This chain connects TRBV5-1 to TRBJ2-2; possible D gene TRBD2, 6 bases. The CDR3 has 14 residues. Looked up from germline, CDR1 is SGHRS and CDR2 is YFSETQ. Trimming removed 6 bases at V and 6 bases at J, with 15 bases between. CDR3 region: CASMEGRYAGELFF. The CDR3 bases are TGCGCCAGCATGGAGGGGAGGTACGCCGGGGAGCTGTTTTTT.

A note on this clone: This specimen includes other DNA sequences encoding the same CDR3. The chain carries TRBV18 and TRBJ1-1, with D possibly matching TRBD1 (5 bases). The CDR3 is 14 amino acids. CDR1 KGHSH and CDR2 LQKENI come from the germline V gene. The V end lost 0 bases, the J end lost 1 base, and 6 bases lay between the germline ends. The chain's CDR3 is CASSPPDTNTEAFF. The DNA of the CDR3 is TGTGCCAGCTCACCACCGGACACGAACACTGAAGCTTTCTTT.

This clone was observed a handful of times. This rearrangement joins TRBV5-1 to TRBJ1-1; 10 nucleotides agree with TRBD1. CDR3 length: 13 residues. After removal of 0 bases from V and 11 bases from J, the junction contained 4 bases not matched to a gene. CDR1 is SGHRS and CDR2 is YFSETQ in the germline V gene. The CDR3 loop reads CASSLETGGQAFF. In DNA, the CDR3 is TGCGCCAGCAGCTTGGAGACAGGGGGCCAGGCTTTCTTT.

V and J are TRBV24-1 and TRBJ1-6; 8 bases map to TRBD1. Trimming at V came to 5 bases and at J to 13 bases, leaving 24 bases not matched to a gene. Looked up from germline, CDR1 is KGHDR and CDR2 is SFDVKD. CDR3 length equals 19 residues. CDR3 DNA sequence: TGTGCCACCAGTGTTTGCCCTCGTGGTACCTCAGGGGGCTTCTGCCCCCTCCACTTT. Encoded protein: CATSVCPRGTSGGFCPLHF.

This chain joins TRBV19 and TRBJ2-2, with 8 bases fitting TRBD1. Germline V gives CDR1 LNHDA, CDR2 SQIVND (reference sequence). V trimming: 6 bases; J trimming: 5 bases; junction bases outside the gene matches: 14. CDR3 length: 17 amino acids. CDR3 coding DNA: TGTGCCAGTAGGACCCGTGGCAGGGGGCTTGTAACCGGGGAGCTGTTTTTT. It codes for CASRTRGRGLVTGELFF.

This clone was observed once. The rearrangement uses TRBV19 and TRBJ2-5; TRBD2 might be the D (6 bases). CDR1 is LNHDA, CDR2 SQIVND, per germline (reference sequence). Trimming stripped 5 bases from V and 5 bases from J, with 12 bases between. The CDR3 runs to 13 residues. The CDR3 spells CASSARRDETQYF. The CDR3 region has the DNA TGTGCCAGTAGTGCCCGGCGGGACGAGACCCAGTACTTC.

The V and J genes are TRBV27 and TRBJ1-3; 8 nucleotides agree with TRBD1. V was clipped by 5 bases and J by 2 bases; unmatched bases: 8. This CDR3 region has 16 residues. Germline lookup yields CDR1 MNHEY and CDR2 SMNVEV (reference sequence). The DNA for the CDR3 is TGTGCCAGCAGTACCATCGGGACAGGAGCTGGAAACACCATATATTTT. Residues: CASSTIGTGAGNTIYF.

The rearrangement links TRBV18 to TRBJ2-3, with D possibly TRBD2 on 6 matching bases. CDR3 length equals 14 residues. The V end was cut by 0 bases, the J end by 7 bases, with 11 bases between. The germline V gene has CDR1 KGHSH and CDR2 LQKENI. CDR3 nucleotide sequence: TGTGCCAGCTCACCACCGGAGGGTGCAAATACGCAGTATTTT. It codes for CASSPPEGANTQYF. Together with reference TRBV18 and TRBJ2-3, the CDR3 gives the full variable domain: NAGVMQNPRHLVRRRGQEARLRCSPMKGHSHVYWYRQLPEEGLKFMVYLQKENIIDESGMPKERFSAEFPKEGPSILRIQQVVRGDSAAYFCASSPPEGANTQYFGPGTRLTVL.

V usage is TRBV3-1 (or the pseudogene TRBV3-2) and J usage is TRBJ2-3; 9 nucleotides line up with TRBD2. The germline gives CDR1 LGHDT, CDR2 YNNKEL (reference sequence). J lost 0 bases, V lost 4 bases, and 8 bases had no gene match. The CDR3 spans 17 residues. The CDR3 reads CASSRLGGGASTDTQYF. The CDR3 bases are TGTGCCAGCAGCCGTCTTGGCGGGGGGGCCAGCACAGATACGCAGTATTTT.

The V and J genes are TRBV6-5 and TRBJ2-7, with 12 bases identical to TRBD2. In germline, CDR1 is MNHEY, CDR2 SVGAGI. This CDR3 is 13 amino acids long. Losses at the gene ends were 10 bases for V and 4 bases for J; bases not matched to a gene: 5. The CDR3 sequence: CATMTSGGYEQYF. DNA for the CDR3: TGTGCCACCATGACTAGCGGGGGATACGAGCAGTACTTC.